This record looks at one T cell receptor (beta chain) sequence and its context. Source study methods: It was from reference gene primer amplification that nucleated cell counts were estimated. The protocol was immunoSEQ multiplex PCR, while the TCRdb copy is restricted to in-frame clones and leaves out a portion. Clone size and the V and J calls come from that table; the DNA yielded D and trimming. The data show approximately 390,000 clones, just under 90% seen once. Cohorts were assigned according to the clinical history that participants reported. V was trimmed by 6 bases and J by 5 bases, leaving 13 bases between them. Looked up from germline, CDR1 is ENHRY and CDR2 is SYGVKD. The CDR3 has 13 residues. The record originates from a study of blood T cell repertoires in COVID-19. Turning to the study itself: Collection of acute and convalescent COVID-19 samples took place in the United States, Italy and Spain.

The material sequenced was PBMCs or T cells enriched from blood (not recorded which). The source is a woman aged 50 to 60 who had recovered from COVID-19. The chain is built from TRBV10-3 and TRBJ2-5; D is possibly TRBD1 (6 bases). The DNA for the CDR3 is TGTGCCATCAGGGACAGTACCGGGGAGACCCAGTACTTC. Protein sequence: CAIRDSTGETQYF.